The 4 T cell receptor beta chains reported below all come from one sample, sequenced in a study of T cells in Graves' hyperthyroidism and ophthalmopathy (dated by TCRdb to between 2017 and 2020). Library creation used multiplex PCR. Sequencing relied on an Illumina HiSeq 2000. The TCR beta CDR3 regions were amplified from RNA transcripts. The TCR CDR3 was subjected to a first round of RT-PCR using the HTBI primer set and the Qiagen OneStep RT-PCR kit. TCRdb itself trimmed the public reads at Q25 with fastp, ran MiXCR and retained productive beta chains. Rows merge per CDR3 protein into single entries with the most common DNA and genes. In this sample the table shows a few hundred thousand distinct CDR3 sequences, about 13% of which occur a single time. Together, the top ten hold approximately 35% of the sample. The specimen sequenced was blood. The origin of the receptors is a woman aged 35 to 49 with Graves' ophthalmopathy.

This clonotype was observed a handful of times. The chain recombines TRBV6-1 with TRBJ2-7; D is perhaps TRBD1 (5 bases). Between the trimmed V and J ends, which lost 3 bases and 5 bases, there was a span of 14 bases. This CDR3 region has 14 residues. Germline-derived CDR1 and CDR2 are MNHNS and SASEGT. This CDR3 is CASSEPPRRDEQYF. The CDR3, as DNA: TGTGCCAGCAGTGAGCCGCCGCGCAGGGACGAGCAGTACTTC.

This clonotype showed up many times. The CDR3, as DNA: TGCAGTGCTAGAAGGGGGGACGGGAACTATGGCTACACCTTC. Its translation: CSARRGDGNYGYTF. The chain joins TRBV20-1 to TRBJ1-2; D possibly corresponds to TRBD1 (6 bases). Germline CDR1 DFQATT, CDR2 SNEGSKA (reference sequence). V was pared by 2 bases and J by 2 bases, with 12 bases between. This CDR3 spans 14 amino acids.

This clonotype was counted at least ten times. The chain is built from TRBV5-1 and TRBJ1-4, with D possibly being TRBD1 (5 bases). CDR3 length: 15 amino acids. CDR1 SGHRS and CDR2 YFSETQ come from the germline V gene. V lost 4 bases to trimming and J lost 0 bases, with 10 bases between them. CDR3 nucleotide sequence: TGCGCCAGCAGCCCAGGGATAACAACTAATGAAAAACTGTTTTTT. Protein product: CASSPGITTNEKLFF. The variable domain in full, completed from reference TRBV5-1 and TRBJ1-4, reads KAGVTQTPRYLIKTRGQQVTLSCSPISGHRSVSWYQQTPGQGLQFLFEYFSETQRNKGNFPGRFSGRQFSNSRSEMNVSTLELGDSALYLCASSPGITTNEKLFFGSGTQLSVL.

This clonotype has at least ten counts. V and J are TRBV28 and TRBJ2-7, with D maybe TRBD1 (5 bases). This CDR3 has 13 residues. Germline CDR1 reads MDHEN; CDR2 reads SYDVKM. V lost 6 bases to trimming and J lost 4 bases, with 13 bases between them. CDR3 protein: CASRLQVSYEQYF. CDR3 DNA: TGTGCCAGCAGGTTACAGGTTTCGTACGAGCAGTACTTC.